The 26 T cell receptor beta chains below all came from one sample that was sequenced in a study of response to subunit inactivated influenza vaccine. TCRdb re-derived calls from the RT-PCR reads in MiXCR, one entry per CDR3 protein. The data hold 500,000 to 600,000 distinct CDR3 sequences, with approximately 12% observed a single time. Sequencing used PBMCs from blood, obtained on the day of vaccination. These receptors were collected from a man between 45 and 60 years old who received an inactivated influenza vaccine.

The chain combines TRBV20-1 with TRBJ2-7, with 8 bases aligning to TRBD1. V dropped 6 bases and J dropped 3; count of bases not matched to a gene: 7. Per germline, CDR1 DFQATT and CDR2 SNEGSKA (reference sequence). The CDR3 spans 13 residues. In nucleotides, the CDR3 is TGCAGTGCAAGTACCGGGACAGGCTACGAGCAGTACTTC. It translates to CSASTGTGYEQYF.

The chain links TRBV10-3 to TRBJ1-2, with unresolved D. This CDR3 has 13 amino acids. Trimming stripped 3 bases from V and 9 bases from J, with 14 bases between. CDR1 ENHRY and CDR2 SYGVKD come from the germline V gene. In DNA, the CDR3 is TGTGCCATCAGTGACGGACTGAGTAAGCGCTACACCTTC. Translated, it gives CAISDGLSKRYTF.

This clonotype has a count of ten or more. This chain joins TRBV7-2 and TRBJ2-1; D possibly corresponds to TRBD1 (6 bases). This CDR3 contains 13 residues. Trimming pared 1 base from V and 9 bases from J, leaving 10 bases between. From germline, CDR1 is SGHTA and CDR2 FQGNSA. CDR3 sequence: CASSLGGPGEQFF. For the CDR3, the DNA is TGTGCCAGCAGCTTAGGGGGGCCCGGTGAGCAGTTCTTC.

This chain joins TRBV12-3 or TRBV12-4 and TRBJ2-7; 9 bases fit TRBD1. The V and J ends lost 3 bases and 3 bases, in that order; junction bases with no gene match: 3. The CDR3 is made up of 14 amino acids. This chain's CDR3 is CASSFSTGGYEQYF. CDR3 bases: TGTGCCAGCAGTTTTTCGACAGGGGGCTACGAGCAGTACTTC.

CDR3 coding DNA: TGTGCCAGCAGCTTGTATTCTAGCGGGCCCACCGGGGAGCTGTTTTTT. It translates to CASSLYSSGPTGELFF. The chain employs TRBV5-6 and TRBJ2-2; 8 nucleotides align to TRBD2. The germline V gene encodes CDR1 SGHDT and CDR2 YYEEEE. J lost 4 bases, V lost 1 base, and 6 bases had no gene match. The CDR3 is 16 residues long.

V usage is TRBV11-2 and J usage is TRBJ1-1; TRBD1 is a possible D gene (5 bases). CDR3 length equals 16 residues. Trimming pared 4 bases from V and 1 base from J, leaving 16 bases between. Germline V gene data show CDR1 as SGHAT and CDR2 as FQNNGV. The CDR3 DNA sequence: TGTGCCAGCAGCTCCCTTACGGGCAGGGCGAACACTGAAGCTTTCTTT. It specifies CASSSLTGRANTEAFF.

The J gene is TRBJ2-1, the V gene TRBV11-1; D ambiguous. Trimming cost V 1 base and J 13 bases, with 11 bases left between them. Germline-derived CDR1 and CDR2 are SGHAT and FQDESV (reference sequence). CDR3 length: 12 amino acids. CDR3 sequence (DNA): TGTGCCAGCAGCTTAGGGCGAGGCGGCCAGTTCTTC. Translating gives CASSLGRGGQFF. Variable domain in full (rest from reference TRBV11-1 and TRBJ2-1): EAEVAQSPRYKITEKSQAVAFWCDPISGHATLYWYRQILGQGPELLVQFQDESVVDDSQLPKDRFSAERLKGVDSTLKIQPAELGDSAMYLCASSLGRGGQFFGPGTRLTVL.

This clonotype was observed at least ten times. In DNA, the CDR3 is TGCGCCAGCAGCGTGAGGGGCGCAGGGGGGGACAATGAGCAGTTCTTC. Its translation is CASSVRGAGGDNEQFF. The chain combines TRBV5-1 with TRBJ2-1; D may match TRBD1 or TRBD2 (7 bases each). The CDR3 contains 16 residues. V lost 4 bases and J lost 5, with 19 bases in between. In germline, CDR1 is SGHRS, CDR2 YFSETQ. Variable domain in full (rest from reference TRBV5-1 and TRBJ2-1): KAGVTQTPRYLIKTRGQQVTLSCSPISGHRSVSWYQQTPGQGLQFLFEYFSETQRNKGNFPGRFSGRQFSNSRSEMNVSTLELGDSALYLCASSVRGAGGDNEQFFGPGTRLTVL.

This clonotype was counted a few times. The CDR3 is CASSVDPSGLYEQYF. The CDR3 region has the DNA TGTGCCAGCAGCGTAGACCCTAGTGGACTCTACGAGCAGTACTTC. The chain is built from TRBV9 and TRBJ2-7, with D possibly matching TRBD2 (5 bases). This CDR3 spans 15 amino acids. Germline V lookup: CDR1 SGDLS, CDR2 YYNGEE. V was pared by 0 bases and J by 3 bases, with 13 bases between.

This clonotype was counted a few times. V gene TRBV6-6 combines with J gene TRBJ1-5; TRBD1 is a possible D gene (5 bases). Trimming removed 7 bases from V and 4 bases from J, with 8 bases in between. Per the germline V gene, CDR1 is MNHNY and CDR2 is SVGAGI (reference sequence). The CDR3 is 12 residues long. The CDR3 bases are TGTGCCAGCATCGGGGGGAATCAGCCCCAGCATTTT. Translating gives CASIGGNQPQHF.

The chain combines TRBV13 with TRBJ2-3; 7 nucleotides agree with TRBD1. This CDR3 is 12 amino acids long. Germline lookup yields CDR1 PRHDT and CDR2 FYEKMQ (reference sequence). Trimming took 4 bases from V and 6 from J; bases not matched to a gene: 1. Here the CDR3 DNA reads TGTGCCAGCAGCTCGACAGGGGATACGCAGTATTTT. The encoded protein is CASSSTGDTQYF.

This rearrangement joins TRBV28 to TRBJ2-4; no clear D. Germline CDR1 and CDR2: MDHEN and SYDVKM. With 5 bases removed from V and 2 bases from J, the gap between germline ends came to 10 bases. The CDR3 extends over 14 amino acids. The DNA for the CDR3 is TGTGCCAGCAGTAGTGGTGGTTCCAAAAACATTCAGTACTTC. This encodes CASSSGGSKNIQYF.

The chain carries TRBV20-1 and TRBJ2-7; weak D call: TRBD2 (6 bases). The germline V gene encodes CDR1 DFQATT and CDR2 SNEGSKA (reference sequence). The CDR3 contains 14 residues. The V and J ends lost 3 bases and 2 bases respectively, with 14 bases between them. CDR3 loop: CSASSPGGTYEQYF. In nucleotides, the CDR3 is TGCAGTGCTAGCAGCCCGGGCGGGACCTACGAGCAGTACTTC.

The chain couples TRBV5-1 to TRBJ2-1, with TRBD2 matching over 13 bases. Germline assignment: CDR1 SGHRS and CDR2 YFSETQ. The CDR3 contains 19 residues. The V gene end was trimmed by 4 bases and the J gene end by 1 base; junction bases not matched to a gene: 11. The CDR3 DNA follows: TGCGCCAGCAGCCGTTTAGGACTAGCGGGAGCTTCTTCCTACAATGAGCAGTTCTTC. It encodes CASSRLGLAGASSYNEQFF.

This chain connects TRBV2 to TRBJ2-7, with 7 positions matching TRBD2. V was pared by 11 bases and J by 6 bases, with 7 bases of the junction left unmatched. This CDR3 contains 11 residues. Germline V gives CDR1 SNHLY, CDR2 FYNNEI. CDR3 sequence: CAGGEGIEQYF. CDR3 in DNA: TGTGCCGGGGGGGAAGGGATCGAGCAGTACTTC.

This clonotype has a handful of counts. The genes are TRBV7-2 and TRBJ2-1; D uncertain. The CDR3 is made up of 13 amino acids. V lost 4 bases and J lost 9, with 13 bases in between. CDR1 is SGHTA, CDR2 FQGNSA, per germline. The CDR3 region is CASSSDHFSEQFF. DNA of the CDR3: TGTGCCAGCAGCTCGGACCACTTCAGTGAGCAGTTCTTC.

The rearrangement joins TRBV3-1 to TRBJ2-5; TRBD2 matches 7 bases. V lost 4 bases to trimming and J lost 5 bases; unmatched junction nucleotides: 22. The CDR3 contains 19 residues. The germline V gene encodes CDR1 LGHDT and CDR2 YNNKEL (reference sequence). This CDR3 reads CASSPINSGTATIGETQYF. CDR3 nucleotide sequence: TGTGCCAGCAGCCCGATAAACAGCGGGACCGCCACGATAGGGGAGACCCAGTACTTC.

V and J are TRBV20-1 and TRBJ2-4; 7 positions agree with TRBD2. CDR1 is DFQATT, CDR2 SNEGSKA, per germline (reference sequence). The CDR3 runs 16 residues. V shed 5 bases, J shed 3 bases, and the junction held 13 bases outside the gene matches. The DNA for the CDR3 is TGCAGTGCTCCTCAAGGGGCGGGGGTAGACAAAAACATTCAGTACTTC. Translating it yields CSAPQGAGVDKNIQYF.

This clonotype was observed at least ten times. The V call is TRBV7-9, the J call TRBJ2-7; D not resolved. CDR1 and CDR2 from the germline V gene are SEHNR and FQNEAQ (reference sequence). Trimming took off 5 bases at V and 3 bases at J, with 11 bases between the two ends. The CDR3 extends over 13 amino acids. CDR3 DNA: TGTGCCAGCAGCCCCGGTAGGGTCTACGAGCAGTACTTC. This translates into CASSPGRVYEQYF. Complete variable domain (other parts from reference TRBV7-9 and TRBJ2-7): DTGVSQNPRHKITKRGQNVTFRCDPISEHNRLYWYRQTLGQGPEFLTYFQNEAQLEKSRLLSDRFSAERPKGSFSTLEIQRTEQGDSAMYLCASSPGRVYEQYFGPGTRLTVT.

This clonotype has just a few counts. The V call is TRBV7-9, the J call TRBJ1-2; 10 bases align to TRBD1. The CDR3 is 13 amino acids. With 8 bases clipped from V and 0 bases from J, the junction kept 0 bases outside the gene matches. The germline V gene has CDR1 SEHNR and CDR2 FQNEAQ (reference sequence). The CDR3 is CASGQGANYGYTF. In DNA, the CDR3 is TGTGCCAGCGGACAGGGGGCTAACTATGGCTACACCTTC.

In this sample, this clonotype turned up a few times. The chain has TRBV6-2 or TRBV6-3 and TRBJ2-2; 11 positions match TRBD2. The V gene's germline CDR1 is MNHEY and CDR2 SVGEGT. Germline trimming cut 4 bases from V and 5 bases from J; bases unmatched to any gene: 3. The CDR3 covers 15 residues. CDR3 sequence: CASSSLAGVTGELFF. The CDR3 DNA is TGTGCCAGCAGTTCACTAGCGGGAGTTACCGGGGAGCTGTTTTTT.

Concerning this clonotype itself: A much larger clone differs from this one at a single base, so this may be a read error. The rearrangement uses TRBV4-2 and TRBJ2-5; possible D gene TRBD2, 5 bases. This CDR3 contains 13 residues. Germline assignment: CDR1 LGHNA and CDR2 YNFKEQ. Deletions cut 0 bases from V and 4 bases from J, with 6 bases between. In DNA form, the CDR3 reads TGTGCCAGCAGCCAAGAGGCGGGAGAGACCCAGTACTTC. It translates to CASSQEAGETQYF.

The genes are TRBV20-1 and TRBJ1-5, with D perhaps TRBD1 (6 bases). The germline V and J ends were trimmed by 5 bases and 4 bases, with 12 bases remaining between them. The CDR3 is made up of 13 amino acids. Germline V gives CDR1 DFQATT, CDR2 SNEGSKA (reference sequence). The CDR3 nucleotides read TGCAGTGCTTACGGGGGGGCAAATCAGCCCCAGCATTTT. Amino acids: CSAYGGANQPQHF.

This clonotype turned up a few times. The chain joins TRBV9 to TRBJ2-3, with 7 bases matching TRBD2. The CDR3 covers 17 residues. V shed 4 bases and J 4 bases; nucleotides not matched to a gene: 15. Germline CDR1 and CDR2: SGDLS and YYNGEE. CDR3 amino acids: CASSNAGLPTWADTQYF. The CDR3 DNA follows: TGTGCCAGCAGCAACGCGGGACTACCGACTTGGGCAGATACGCAGTATTTT.

V and J are TRBV18 and TRBJ1-3, with D possibly being TRBD1 (5 bases). The germline CDR1 and CDR2 sequences are KGHSH and LQKENI. This CDR3 is 16 amino acids long. V lost 1 base and J 0 bases, leaving 10 bases between the germline ends. CDR3: CASSPRAGNSGNTIYF. Written as DNA, the CDR3 is TGTGCCAGCTCACCACGTGCAGGGAACTCTGGAAACACCATATATTTT.

This clonotype was seen ten or more times. The V gene is TRBV9, the J gene TRBJ2-3; D could derive from TRBD1 or TRBD2 (5 bases each). V was pared by 0 bases and J by 10 bases, with 21 bases between. Germline V CDR1 and CDR2: SGDLS, YYNGEE. The CDR3 totals 16 residues. The CDR3 loop reads CASSVAGGQAIRAQYF. The CDR3 region has the DNA TGTGCCAGCAGCGTAGCTGGAGGACAAGCCATCAGAGCGCAGTATTTT.